This entry lists 20 T cell receptor beta chains sequenced from one sample in a study of cytomegalovirus exposure and HLA in healthy donors. It was with 60 Vbeta and 13 Jbeta primers that the PCR ran. Measured with immunoSEQ multiplex PCR; TCRdb has only the in-frame clones, and not every one. This table has around 100,000 clones, approximately 71% appearing once. Input material: PBMCs. The receptor set was obtained from a young woman in good health and CMV-seropositive.

V gene TRBV11-2 combines with J gene TRBJ2-2; D is uncertain. V was shortened by 5 bases and J by 6 bases, with 10 bases between the two germline ends. Germline values: CDR1 SGHAT, CDR2 FQNNGV. There are 13 residues in the CDR3. The CDR3 coding sequence is TGTGCCAGCAGCACACGGGTCGCCGGGGAGCTGTTTTTT. As protein: CASSTRVAGELFF.

The chain recombines TRBV4-2 with TRBJ1-3; 9 bases agree with TRBD1. Germline CDR1 and CDR2: LGHNA and YNFKEQ. The CDR3 is made up of 21 amino acids. J was trimmed by 1 base and V by 0 bases; bases with no gene match: 16. For the CDR3, the DNA is TGTGCCAGCAGCCAAGAAGGGTCGCGACAGGGGGTGATCCAATCTGGAAACACCATATATTTT. Amino acid sequence: CASSQEGSRQGVIQSGNTIYF.

This chain connects TRBV5-1 to TRBJ2-1, with TRBD2 matching over 10 bases. Germline lookup yields CDR1 SGHRS and CDR2 YFSETQ. The CDR3 is 15 residues long. The J segment lost 3 bases and the V segment lost 6 bases, leaving 6 bases of the junction unmatched. Here the CDR3 DNA reads TGCGCCAGCACTCTAGCGGGGGAGTTCTACAATGAGCAGTTCTTC. Its translation: CASTLAGEFYNEQFF.

The gene calls are TRBV5-4 and TRBJ1-1; maybe TRBD1 (5 bases). Per the germline V gene, CDR1 is SGHNT and CDR2 is YYREEE (reference sequence). The V gene lost 4 bases and the J gene lost 2 bases, with 9 bases spanning the gap. The CDR3 has 13 residues. CDR3 in amino acids: CASSPQVNTEAFF. DNA of the CDR3: TGTGCCAGCAGCCCACAGGTTAACACTGAAGCTTTCTTT.

V and J are TRBV7-2 and TRBJ1-3; 9 nucleotides match TRBD1. The CDR3 is 15 amino acids. The germline CDR1 and CDR2 sequences are SGHTA and FQGNSA. V lost 1 base and J lost 3; bases outside the gene matches: 1. This CDR3 is CASSLEDRGGNTIYF. CDR3 in DNA: TGTGCCAGCAGCTTAGAGGACAGGGGTGGAAACACCATATATTTT.

The chain joins TRBV6-5 to TRBJ2-7; 7 nucleotides line up with TRBD1. The CDR3 sequence is 15 residues long. The V gene end was trimmed by 5 bases and the J gene end by 5 bases; junction bases not matched to a gene: 12. Germline values: CDR1 MNHEY, CDR2 SVGAGI. The CDR3 coding sequence is TGTGCCAGCAGTAATCCCTCGACAGGGAAGGACGAGCAGTACTTC. Translation gives CASSNPSTGKDEQYF.

Only a few counts were recorded for this clone. The J gene is TRBJ1-1, the V gene TRBV6-5; possible D gene TRBD1, 6 bases. The V and J ends lost 6 bases and 8 bases respectively, with 19 bases between them. This CDR3 is 14 amino acids long. Germline V lookup: CDR1 MNHEY, CDR2 SVGAGI. CDR3 nucleotide sequence: TGTGCCAGCAGGCTGGACAGCTCCTCACTAGAAGCTTTCTTT. As protein: CASRLDSSSLEAFF.

CDR3 protein: CASSLGLAGGHGYNEQFF. As DNA, the CDR3 is TGCGCCAGCAGCCTGGGACTAGCGGGGGGCCACGGCTACAATGAGCAGTTCTTC. The gene calls are TRBV5-1 and TRBJ2-1; 15 nucleotides agree with TRBD2. The V segment lost 4 bases and the J segment 3 bases; nucleotides outside the gene matches: 8. CDR1 is SGHRS and CDR2 is YFSETQ in the germline V gene. This CDR3 region has 18 residues.

The chain carries TRBV7-9 and TRBJ2-3; tentatively, D is TRBD1 (6 bases). V was cut by 5 bases and J by 6 bases, with 21 bases left in between. The CDR3 runs 16 residues. Germline V gene sequence: CDR1 SEHNR, CDR2 FQNEAQ (reference sequence). The CDR3: CASSPAGHLQGDTQYF. The CDR3 DNA follows: TGTGCCAGCAGCCCGGCAGGGCACCTTCAGGGGGATACGCAGTATTTT. The complete variable domain, with remaining parts taken from reference TRBV7-9 and TRBJ2-3, reads DTGVSQNPRHKITKRGQNVTFRCDPISEHNRLYWYRQTLGQGPEFLTYFQNEAQLEKSRLLSDRFSAERPKGSFSTLEIQRTEQGDSAMYLCASSPAGHLQGDTQYFGPGTRLTVL.

V gene TRBV4-1 combines with J gene TRBJ1-3, with a weak D call TRBD1 (5 bases). This CDR3 has 16 amino acids. Germline V lookup: CDR1 MGHRA, CDR2 YSYEKL. V was pared by 1 base and J by 4 bases, with 14 bases between. CDR3 sequence (DNA): TGCGCCAGCAGCCAAGCCGGGACTGAATTCGGAAACACCATATATTTT. Its protein is CASSQAGTEFGNTIYF.

This clone showed up just a few times. This chain links TRBV4-2 with TRBJ2-5; TRBD1 might be the D (5 bases). The CDR3 length is 15 residues. V lost 4 bases and J lost 0, with 12 bases in between. Germline loops: CDR1 LGHNA, CDR2 YNFKEQ. The CDR3 reads CASSRTTVYQETQYF. The CDR3 DNA reads TGTGCCAGCAGCCGGACGACAGTGTACCAAGAGACCCAGTACTTC.

The genes are TRBV28 and TRBJ2-2; D gene unclear. The V gene's germline CDR1 is MDHEN and CDR2 SYDVKM. The CDR3 sequence is 12 residues long. V gave up 6 bases and J gave up 5 bases, with 7 bases separating them. In DNA form, the CDR3 reads TGTGCCAGCAGACCAGTAACCGGGGAGCTGTTTTTT. Its translation is CASRPVTGELFF.

This clone was counted between two and nine times. The chain is built from TRBV11-2 and TRBJ1-1, with D possibly being TRBD1 (6 bases). CDR3 length equals 14 residues. With 5 bases removed from V and 4 bases from J, the gap between germline ends came to 14 bases. Germline assignment: CDR1 SGHAT and CDR2 FQNNGV. The CDR3 sequence is CASSLTGMGTEAFF. The CDR3 DNA reads TGTGCCAGCAGCCTAACAGGGATGGGCACTGAAGCTTTCTTT.

This clone was seen a handful of times. The chain recombines TRBV7-6 with TRBJ2-1; TRBD2 aligns across 7 bases. CDR3 length: 19 amino acids. V was pared by 5 bases and J by 6 bases, with 22 bases of the junction left unmatched. Germline V gives CDR1 SGHVS, CDR2 FNYEAQ. The CDR3 spells CASSHPRGGRSRSSNEQFF. CDR3 coding DNA: TGTGCCAGCAGCCACCCGCGGGGCGGGAGATCCAGATCGTCCAATGAGCAGTTCTTC.

This clone has just a few counts. The chain carries TRBV18 and TRBJ1-1; a possible D gene is TRBD1 (5 bases). Germline V gene data show CDR1 as KGHSH and CDR2 as LQKENI. The length of the CDR3 is 14 residues. Trimming removed 3 bases at V and 7 bases at J, with 15 bases between. The CDR3 nucleotides read TGTGCCAGCTCACCGGCGCAGGGCTACGGTGAAGCTTTCTTT. As protein: CASSPAQGYGEAFF.

V is TRBV19 and J is TRBJ1-1, with 9 bases lining up with TRBD1. CDR1 LNHDA and CDR2 SQIVND come from the germline V gene (reference sequence). This CDR3 has 17 residues. Trimming cost V 4 bases and J 0 bases; bases outside gene matches: 9. CDR3 in amino acids: CASSTPDRGRMNTEAFF. In DNA form, the CDR3 reads TGTGCCAGTAGTACCCCCGACAGGGGGAGAATGAACACTGAAGCTTTCTTT.

The chain recombines TRBV7-3 with TRBJ2-5, with 8 bases that match TRBD2. This CDR3 contains 15 residues. Per germline, CDR1 SGHTA and CDR2 FQGTGA. J gave up 1 base and V 5 bases, and 6 bases lay outside the gene matches. The CDR3 reads CASSRTGTSQETQYF. The CDR3 DNA is TGTGCCAGCAGCCGGACCGGGACTAGCCAAGAGACCCAGTACTTC.

The chain recombines TRBV11-3 with TRBJ1-5; no reliable D call. CDR1 is SGHNT, CDR2 YENEEA, per germline. V lost 5 bases, J lost 0 bases, and 14 bases lay in between. The CDR3 sequence is 16 residues long. CDR3 sequence reads: CASSPRIEYSNQPQHF. The CDR3 DNA follows: TGTGCCAGCAGCCCCAGGATTGAATATAGCAATCAGCCCCAGCATTTT.

CDR3 sequence reads: CASSFLRTDREGPSYGYTF. In DNA form, the CDR3 reads TGTGCCAGCAGCTTCCTCCGAACCGACAGGGAAGGCCCTAGCTATGGCTACACCTTC. The gene calls are TRBV5-5 and TRBJ1-2; 7 nucleotides match TRBD1. Trimming cost V 2 bases and J 4 bases; bases outside gene matches: 20. This CDR3 is 19 amino acids long. The germline CDR1 and CDR2 sequences are SGHKS and YYEKEE (reference sequence).

The J gene is TRBJ2-7, the V gene TRBV27; D perhaps matches TRBD2 (6 bases). CDR1 is MNHEY and CDR2 is SMNVEV in the germline V gene (reference sequence). This CDR3 region has 11 residues. V shed 5 bases and J shed 7 bases, with 9 bases lying between them. The CDR3 DNA is TGTGCCAGCAGTCCTGGGGGGGAGCAGTACTTC. Its protein is CASSPGGEQYF.